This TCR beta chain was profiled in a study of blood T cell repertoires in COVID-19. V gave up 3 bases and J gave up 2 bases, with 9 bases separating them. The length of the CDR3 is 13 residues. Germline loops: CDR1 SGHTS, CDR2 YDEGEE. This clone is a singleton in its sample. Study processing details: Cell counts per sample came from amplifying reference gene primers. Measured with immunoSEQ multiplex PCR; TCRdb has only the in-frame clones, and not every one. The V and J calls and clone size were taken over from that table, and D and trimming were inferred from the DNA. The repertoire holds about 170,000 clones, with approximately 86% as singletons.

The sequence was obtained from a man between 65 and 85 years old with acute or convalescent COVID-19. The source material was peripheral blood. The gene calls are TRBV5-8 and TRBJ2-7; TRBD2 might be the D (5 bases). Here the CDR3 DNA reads TGTGCCAGCAGCTCGAGGGTCCCCTACGAGCAGTACTTC. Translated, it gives CASSSRVPYEQYF.